The clone carrying this T cell receptor beta chain was observed at least ten times. As yet, its antigen is unknown. The sample originates from a study of read filtering for tumor transcriptome and immune sequencing. Turning to the study itself: R-ISS stage counts were 8 for I, approximately 15 for II, 6 or 7 for III. Study observations and caveats: In IR-seq, single-read clonotypes were around 80% of clonotypes but approximately 3.5% of reads.

Sampling of bone marrow took place during active disease in every patient. Molecular barcoded adaptors covering alpha/delta and beta/gamma chains were used on about 390 ng RNA. TCRdb reprocessed the reads with MiXCR, giving one entry per CDR3 protein. The sample has tens of thousands of distinct CDR3 sequences, roughly a fifth seen once. Material: a population of CD138-negative cells sorted from bone marrow. This clonotype was obtained from a donor at least 40 years old with multiple myeloma.

The CDR3 sequence: CSASPDQPQHF. In DNA form, the CDR3 reads TGCAGTGCTAGTCCTGATCAGCCCCAGCATTTT. The V gene is TRBV20-1, the J gene TRBJ1-5; no clear D gene. The germline CDR1 and CDR2 sequences are DFQATT and SNEGSKA (reference sequence). V was trimmed by 3 bases and J by 5 bases, leaving 5 bases between them. CDR3 length equals 11 residues.